This TCR beta chain was obtained from a study of blood T cell repertoires in COVID-19. About the research overall: Sources were T cells, B-cell-depleted T cells, or PBMCs; the material itself was cDNA or gDNA.

Enrolled through a virtual design, the participants were between about 18 and 100 years of age and came from some 26 US areas. Participant-given clinical history determined each cohort assignment. On this clone itself: At the DNA level, this CDR3 is encoded by other sequences in the same sample as well.

Here immunoSEQ multiplex PCR was the method, and the copy in TCRdb shows in-frame clones only, minus some. The table lists approximately 200,000 clones, roughly 83% of them singletons, with about 1.3% in the top ten. The receptor was derived from a woman aged 40 to 49 with acute COVID-19. Specimen: PBMCs or T cells enriched from blood (not recorded which).

CDR3 protein: CASSETGLAGVSYEQYF. In DNA, the CDR3 is TGCGCCAGCAGTGAGACGGGACTAGCAGGCGTTTCCTACGAGCAGTACTTC. The chain has TRBV10-2 and TRBJ2-7, with 9 bases that match TRBD2. Germline CDR1 is WSHSY and CDR2 is SAAADI. This CDR3 is 17 amino acids long. The V and J ends lost 2 bases and 1 base, in that order; junction bases with no gene match: 9.